This is a list of T cell receptor beta chains from one sample in a study of OX40 agonist ivuxolimab in advanced cancers. TCRdb's copy holds only in-frame clones and misses some; the assay was immunoSEQ multiplex PCR. The table lists over 60,000 clones, nearly 90% of them singletons. Sequencing was performed on CD4+ or CD8+ T cells sorted from blood, taken in a trial of the OX40 agonist ivuxolimab. The receptors were sampled from an adult with an advanced solid tumor such as melanoma, head and neck, liver or kidney cancer. CDR3s leave out the opening cysteine and the closing phenylalanine or tryptophan. Each record gives: V gene, J gene, CDR3 protein.

V: TRBV4-3; J: TRBJ2-7; CDR3: ASSQDRRTSYEQY
V: TRBV2; J: TRBJ1-5; CDR3: ASKEGQSNQPQH
V: TRBV10-3; J: TRBJ1-5; CDR3: ATSAGSNNQPQH
V: TRBV7-9; J: TRBJ2-7; CDR3: ASSLEGFAEGSPYEQY
V: TRBV2; J: TRBJ2-5; CDR3: ASRRTTETQY
V: TRBV5-1; J: TRBJ2-2; CDR3: ASSPGTGVTGELF
V: TRBV5-1; J: TRBJ1-2; CDR3: ASSLAGRIVGYT
V: TRBV11-3; J: TRBJ2-7; CDR3: ASSLGQGTYEQY
V: TRBV27; J: TRBJ2-1; CDR3: ASSFWGTGASGEQF
V: TRBV18; J: TRBJ1-3; CDR3: ASSPNENTIY
V: TRBV14; J: TRBJ2-7; CDR3: ASSQGPGQAWGEQY
V: TRBV2; J: TRBJ1-4; CDR3: ASSERTVNEKLF
V: TRBV6-1; J: TRBJ2-2; CDR3: ASRVTGAGELF
V: TRBV29-1; J: TRBJ1-2; CDR3: SVEGQGGT
V: TRBV18; J: TRBJ2-6; CDR3: ASPRVPGANVLT
V: TRBV28; J: TRBJ1-3; CDR3: ASSLVGNTIY
V: TRBV6-5; J: TRBJ1-1; CDR3: ASSLGRAEAF
V: TRBV5-1; J: TRBJ2-1; CDR3: ASSPDSTTTGEQF
V: TRBV6-5; J: TRBJ1-2; CDR3: ASSYGRHGYT
V: TRBV5-5; J: TRBJ2-7; CDR3: ASSGRDATYEQY
V: TRBV5-1; J: TRBJ2-2; CDR3: ASSSYRGQSGELF
V: TRBV10-2; J: TRBJ2-3; CDR3: ASRPSTDTQY
V: TRBV11-2; J: TRBJ2-1; CDR3: ASSLDLSNEQF
V: TRBV20-1; J: TRBJ2-1; CDR3: SASSGTEQF
V: TRBV27; J: TRBJ1-1; CDR3: ASSSPEGRRRNTEAF
V: TRBV5-3; J: TRBJ2-3; CDR3: ARSPLNPSTDTQY
V: TRBV6-5; J: TRBJ1-2; CDR3: ASSYTGPRSYT
V: TRBV7-9; J: TRBJ1-1; CDR3: ASRLGGNTEAF
V: TRBV4-1; J: TRBJ2-7; CDR3: ASSQVYGGNSYEQY
V: TRBV7-2; J: TRBJ2-2; CDR3: ASRKWLAGLNTGELF
V: TRBV10-3; J: TRBJ1-4; CDR3: AISESREKLF
V: TRBV6-6; J: TRBJ2-5; CDR3: ASSGQETQY
V: TRBV2; J: TRBJ1-1; CDR3: ASSEQGRANPEAF
V: TRBV2; J: TRBJ2-5; CDR3: ASSGQWASGAGETQY
V: TRBV7-9; J: TRBJ2-1; CDR3: ASIRRDSNNEQF
V: TRBV6-5; J: TRBJ1-4; CDR3: ASSYVEWGEKLF
V: TRBV9; J: TRBJ2-7; CDR3: ASNPGNGGDYEQY
V: TRBV11-3; J: TRBJ1-2; CDR3: ASSLVEGARGYT
V: TRBV5-6; J: TRBJ2-7; CDR3: ASTRTAIYEQY
V: TRBV4-2; J: TRBJ2-7; CDR3: ASSQARGQGTYEQY